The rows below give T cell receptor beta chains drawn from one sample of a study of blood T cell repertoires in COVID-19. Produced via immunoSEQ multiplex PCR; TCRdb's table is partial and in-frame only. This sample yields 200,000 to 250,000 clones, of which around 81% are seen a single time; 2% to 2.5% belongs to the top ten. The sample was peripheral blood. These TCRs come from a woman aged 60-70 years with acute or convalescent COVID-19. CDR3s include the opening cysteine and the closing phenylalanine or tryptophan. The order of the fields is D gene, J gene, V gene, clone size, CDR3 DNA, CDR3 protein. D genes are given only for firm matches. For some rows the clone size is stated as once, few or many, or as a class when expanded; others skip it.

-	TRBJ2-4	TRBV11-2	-	TGTGCCAGCAGCTTAGAACCCGGAGCGGGTGGGTACTTC	CASSLEPGAGGYF
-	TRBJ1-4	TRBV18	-	TGTGCCAGCTCACCACTGAATACAGGGAATGAAAAACTGTTTTTT	CASSPLNTGNEKLFF
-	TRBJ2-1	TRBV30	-	TGTGCCTGGAGTGTGGGGCCAAGTGAGCAGTTCTTC	CAWSVGPSEQFF
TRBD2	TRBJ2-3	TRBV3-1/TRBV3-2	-	TGTGCCAGCAGTCAAGCGGGGACAGATACGCAGTATTTT	CASSQAGTDTQYF
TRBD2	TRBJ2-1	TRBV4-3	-	TGCGCCAGCAGCCAAGGGTCGGCTAGCGGGGCGATCTCGAGCTCCTACAATGAGCAGTTCTTC	CASSQGSASGAISSSYNEQFF
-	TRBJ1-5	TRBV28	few	TGTGCCAGTAGAAGGGGTATCCAGCCCCAGCATTTT	CASRRGIQPQHF
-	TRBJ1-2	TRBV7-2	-	TGTGCCAGCAGCCCCGACAGGAGGTATGGCTACACCTTC	CASSPDRRYGYTF
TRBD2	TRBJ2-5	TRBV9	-	TGTGCCAGCAGCCTACGACTAGCGGGGGGCCCGGAGACCCAGTACTTC	CASSLRLAGGPETQYF
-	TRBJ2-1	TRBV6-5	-	TGTGCCAGCAACGAACAGTCCTTCTCCTACAATGAGCAGTTCTTC	CASNEQSFSYNEQFF
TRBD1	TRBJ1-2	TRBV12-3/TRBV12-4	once	TGTGCCAGCAGTCCCGGACAGGGGTATGGCTACACCTTC	CASSPGQGYGYTF
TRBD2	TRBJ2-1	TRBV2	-	TGTGCCAGCATCGCGGGGGGGATTCCTGGTGAGCAGTTCTTC	CASIAGGIPGEQFF
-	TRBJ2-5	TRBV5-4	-	TGTGCCAGCGGTCTTATCGGGGGAACCCAAGAGACCCAGTACTTC	CASGLIGGTQETQYF
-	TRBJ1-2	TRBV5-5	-	TGTGCCAGCGCAGAAGGGGCCCGGGGGTATGGCTACACCTTC	CASAEGARGYGYTF
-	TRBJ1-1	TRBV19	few	TGTGCCAGTAGTGGGGACAAGAACACTGAAGCTTTCTTT	CASSGDKNTEAFF
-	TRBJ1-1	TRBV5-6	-	TGTGCCAGCAGCACAACAGATAGGCGGGGGCGGTGGGGCACTGAAGCTTTCTTT	CASSTTDRRGRWGTEAFF
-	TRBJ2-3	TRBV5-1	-	TGCGCCAGCAGCTTGGTACAGCTTCCGAGCACAGATACGCAGTATTTT	CASSLVQLPSTDTQYF
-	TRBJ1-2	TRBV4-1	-	TGCGCCAGCAGCCAAGATCAACAGGAGATCTATGGCTACACCTTC	CASSQDQQEIYGYTF
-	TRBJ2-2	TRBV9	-	TGTGCCAGCAGCGTAGCTACTGGGCCTAACACCGGGGAGCTGTTTTTT	CASSVATGPNTGELFF
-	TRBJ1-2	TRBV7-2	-	TGTGCCAGCAGCCCCCTAGACAGTTTGCCTGGGGGCTACACCTTC	CASSPLDSLPGGYTF
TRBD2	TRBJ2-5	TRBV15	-	TGTGCCACCCTTCCTAGCGGGGGGGCGGGGGAGACCCAGTACTTC	CATLPSGGAGETQYF
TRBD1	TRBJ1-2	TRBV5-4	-	TGTGCCATTCCCGGGACAGGGGGGGATGGCTACACCTTC	CAIPGTGGDGYTF
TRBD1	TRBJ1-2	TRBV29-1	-	TGCAGCGCACGCCTCGGGACAGGGTATGGCTACACCTTC	CSARLGTGYGYTF
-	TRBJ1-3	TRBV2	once	TGTGCCAGCAATTCGGGGAGCCTCTCTGGAAACACCATATATTTT	CASNSGSLSGNTIYF
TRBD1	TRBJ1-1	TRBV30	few	TGTGCCTGGAGGGGGACAGGGAGGGCGAACACTGAAGCTTTCTTT	CAWRGTGRANTEAFF
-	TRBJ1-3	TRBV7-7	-	TGTGCTAGCAGCTCGACTACAGCCTCTGGAAACACCATATATTTT	CASSSTTASGNTIYF
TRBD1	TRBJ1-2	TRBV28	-	TGTGCCAGCAGTACGGGACAGCCTAGCTATGGCTACACCTTC	CASSTGQPSYGYTF
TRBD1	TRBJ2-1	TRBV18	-	TGTGCCAGCTCACCCGGACAGGACGGTGAGCAGTTCTTC	CASSPGQDGEQFF
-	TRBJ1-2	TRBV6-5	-	TGTGCCAGCAGTTACTCGGGGGCCGTTCATGGCTACACCTTC	CASSYSGAVHGYTF
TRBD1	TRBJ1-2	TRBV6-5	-	TGTGCCAGCAGAACGGGACAGTCTAACTATGGCTACACCTTC	CASRTGQSNYGYTF
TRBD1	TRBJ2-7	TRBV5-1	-	TGCGCCAGCAGCTTGGTGGGAGGGACAGGGAGTTACTACGAGCAGTACTTC	CASSLVGGTGSYYEQYF
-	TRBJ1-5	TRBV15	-	TGTGCCACCAGCAGACAGGGAATCGGACAGCCCCAGCATTTT	CATSRQGIGQPQHF
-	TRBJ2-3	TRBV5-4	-	TGTGCCAGCAGCCCGGACTCTGCTAGCACAGATACGCAGTATTTT	CASSPDSASTDTQYF
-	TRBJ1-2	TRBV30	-	TGTGCCTGGTACAGGGATAAGGGTGGCTACACCTTC	CAWYRDKGGYTF